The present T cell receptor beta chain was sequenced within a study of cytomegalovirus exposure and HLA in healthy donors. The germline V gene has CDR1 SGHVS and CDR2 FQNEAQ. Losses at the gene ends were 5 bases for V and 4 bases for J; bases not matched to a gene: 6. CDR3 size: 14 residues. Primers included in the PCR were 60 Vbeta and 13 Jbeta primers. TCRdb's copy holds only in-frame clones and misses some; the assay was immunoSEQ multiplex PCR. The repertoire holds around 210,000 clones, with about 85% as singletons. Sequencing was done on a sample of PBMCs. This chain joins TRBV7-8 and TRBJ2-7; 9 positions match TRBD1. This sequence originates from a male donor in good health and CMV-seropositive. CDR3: CASSPGQGNYEQYF. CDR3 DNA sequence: TGTGCCAGCAGCCCGGGACAGGGAAATTACGAGCAGTACTTC.